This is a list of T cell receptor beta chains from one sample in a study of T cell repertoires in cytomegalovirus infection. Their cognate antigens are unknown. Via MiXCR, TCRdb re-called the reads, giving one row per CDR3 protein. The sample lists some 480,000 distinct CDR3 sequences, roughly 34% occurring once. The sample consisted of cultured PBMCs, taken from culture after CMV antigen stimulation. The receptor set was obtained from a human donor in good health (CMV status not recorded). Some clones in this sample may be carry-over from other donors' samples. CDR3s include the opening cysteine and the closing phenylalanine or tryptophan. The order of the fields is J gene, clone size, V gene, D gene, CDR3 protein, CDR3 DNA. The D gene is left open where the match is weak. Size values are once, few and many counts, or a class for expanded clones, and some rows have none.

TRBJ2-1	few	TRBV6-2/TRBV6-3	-	CASSFRAFRHNEQFF	TGTGCCAGCAGTTTCCGGGCCTTTCGGCACAATGAGCAGTTCTTC
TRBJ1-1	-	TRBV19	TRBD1	CASRRGQGLEAFF	TGTGCCAGTAGACGGGGACAGGGATTAGAAGCTTTCTTT
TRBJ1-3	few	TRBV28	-	CASKDGGSGNTIYF	TGTGCCAGCAAGGACGGGGGCTCTGGAAACACCATATATTTT
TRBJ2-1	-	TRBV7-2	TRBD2	CASSPGLGLRNEQFF	TGTGCCAGCAGCCCGGGACTAGGACTCCGCAATGAGCAGTTCTTC
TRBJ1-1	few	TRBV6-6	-	CASRAGNTEAFF	TGTGCCAGCAGGGCAGGGAACACTGAAGCTTTCTTT
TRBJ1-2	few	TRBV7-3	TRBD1	CASSLTPDRGPSGYTF	TGTGCCAGCAGCTTAACGCCGGACAGGGGGCCTAGTGGCTACACCTTC
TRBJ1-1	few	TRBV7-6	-	CASSSRPNTEAFF	TGTGCCAGCAGCTCGAGGCCGAACACTGAAGCTTTCTTT
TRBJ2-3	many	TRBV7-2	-	CASSLRRSGGARDTQYF	TGTGCCAGCAGTCTTAGACGTAGCGGAGGGGCCCGGGATACGCAGTATTTT
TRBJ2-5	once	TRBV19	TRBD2	CATAPLAGLQETQYF	TGTGCCACCGCCCCCCTAGCGGGCCTTCAAGAGACCCAGTACTTC
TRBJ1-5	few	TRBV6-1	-	CASSDHLNQPQHF	TGTGCCAGCAGTGACCACCTCAATCAGCCCCAGCATTTT
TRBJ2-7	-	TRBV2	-	CASMRGGTVYSYEQYF	TGTGCCAGCATGAGAGGGGGGACAGTCTATTCCTACGAGCAGTACTTC
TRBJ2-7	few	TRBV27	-	CASGLGLEQYF	TGTGCCAGCGGCTTGGGTTTAGAGCAGTACTTC
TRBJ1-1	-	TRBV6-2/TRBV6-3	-	CASSYPGRGNTEAFF	TGTGCCAGCAGTTACCCGGGACGCGGGAACACTGAAGCTTTCTTT
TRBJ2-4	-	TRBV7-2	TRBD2	CASSSGLVENIQYF	TGTGCCAGCAGCTCCGGACTAGTCGAAAACATTCAGTACTTC
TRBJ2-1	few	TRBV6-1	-	CASHGGGEQFF	TGTGCCAGCCATGGGGGTGGGGAGCAGTTCTTC
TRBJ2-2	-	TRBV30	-	CAWSVRGTGELFF	TGTGCCTGGAGTGTACGCGGGACCGGGGAGCTGTTTTTT
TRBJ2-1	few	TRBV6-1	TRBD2	CASKFGTSGEQFF	TGTGCCAGCAAATTTGGGACTAGCGGGGAGCAGTTCTTC
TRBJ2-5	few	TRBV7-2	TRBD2	CASSLYLAEQETQYF	TGTGCCAGCAGCTTATACCTAGCGGAGCAGGAGACCCAGTACTTC
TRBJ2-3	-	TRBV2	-	CASQADRRSTDTQYF	TGTGCCAGCCAAGCGGACCGTCGTTCCACAGATACGCAGTATTTT
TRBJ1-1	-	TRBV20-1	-	CSARVEGSGSGTEAFF	TGCAGTGCTAGAGTCGAGGGGAGCGGTAGTGGCACTGAAGCTTTCTTT
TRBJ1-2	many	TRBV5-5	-	CASSLAPNEYGYTF	TGTGCCAGCAGCTTGGCACCCAATGAATATGGCTACACCTTC
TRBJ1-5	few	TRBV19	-	CASSRPTRGTPYAQHF	TGTGCCAGTAGTCGCCCGACACGGGGAACTCCTTATGCCCAGCATTTT